This T cell receptor beta chain was identified in a study of post-analysis software for immune sequencing data. This clonotype was detected only once. Its antigen is unknown. The library was made from cDNA and included unique molecular identifiers. TCRdb itself ran the PCR reads through MiXCR, one entry per CDR3 protein. Of about 770,000 distinct CDR3 sequences listed, 46% were seen once; the top ten hold just under 5%. Study observations and caveats: Roughly 5 TRBV segments, TRBV5-6, TRBV5-1 and TRBV20-1 among them, were found more frequent in patients than controls.

CDR1 and CDR2 from the germline V gene are SGHRS and YFSETQ. The CDR3 has 16 amino acids. This receptor was taken from a girl between 5 and 17 years old with multiple sclerosis. This chain joins TRBV5-1 and TRBJ2-4, with 7 bases that match TRBD2. The assigned J gene may be wrong: the sequence end matches TRBJ2-7 better. Sequencing used blood. The CDR3: CASSLEQRDWSYEQYF. CDR3 in DNA: TGCGCCAGCAGCTTGGAGCAGCGGGATTGGTCCTACGAGCAGTACTTC.